This entry lists 17 T cell receptor beta chains sequenced from one sample in a study of T cells in Graves' hyperthyroidism and ophthalmopathy. TCR beta CDR3 regions were amplified from RNA transcripts. First-round RT-PCR of the TCR CDR3 relied on the HTBI primer set. One entry per CDR3 protein, called by TCRdb with MiXCR from the multiplex PCR reads. The sample includes 750,000 to 950,000 distinct CDR3 sequences, about two fifths seen only once; the top ten take roughly 8.3%. Specimen: blood. These receptors all come from a man between 18 and 35 years old with Graves' hyperthyroidism.

This clonotype appeared many times. The chain recombines TRBV7-2 with TRBJ1-2, with D uncertain. The CDR3 loop spans 15 amino acids. Trimming cost V 1 base and J 0 bases, with 9 bases left between them. The germline CDR1 and CDR2 sequences are SGHTA and FQGNSA. CDR3 amino acids: CASSLEGTANYGYTF. CDR3 nucleotides: TGTGCCAGCAGCTTAGAAGGAACAGCTAACTATGGCTACACCTTC.

As to this clonotype: Since no conserved phenylalanine or tryptophan closes the CDR3, a read error is the likely cause. The chain employs TRBV7-8 and TRBJ1-6; D unclear. Germline V lookup: CDR1 SGHVS, CDR2 FQNEAQ. The CDR3 loop spans 14 amino acids. The ends were cut back, 4 bases at V and 1 base at J, with 5 bases in the middle. The CDR3 nucleotides read TGTGCCAGCAGCTCCCGTTCCTATAATTCACCCCTCCACCTT. Encoded protein: CASSSRSYNSPLHL.

The chain couples TRBV25-1 to TRBJ2-7; 7 nucleotides align to TRBD2. There are 14 residues in the CDR3. Germline CDR1 is MGHDK and CDR2 is SYGVNS. CDR3 bases: TGTGCTAGGCCCGGGCTAGCGGTATCCTACGAGCAGTACTTC. Protein sequence: CARPGLAVSYEQYF.

On this clonotype: A read error may be the cause here, since a much bigger clone is one base away. The rearrangement uses TRBV6-1 and TRBJ2-5; TRBD2 aligns across 13 bases. This CDR3 spans 12 amino acids. The germline CDR1 and CDR2 sequences are MNHNS and SASEGT. Germline trimming cut 5 bases from V and 12 bases from J; bases unmatched to any gene: 3. The CDR3 spells CASSRLAGGKYF. The CDR3 region has the DNA TGTGCCAGCAGTAGACTAGCGGGAGGCAAGTACTTC.

This clonotype was seen a few times. The chain uses TRBV7-9 and TRBJ2-5; 9 nucleotides align to TRBD1. Germline V lookup: CDR1 SEHNR, CDR2 FQNEAQ (reference sequence). CDR3 size: 14 residues. V trimming: 4 bases; J trimming: 5 bases; junction bases outside the gene matches: 5. CDR3: CASSSWTGDETQYF. CDR3 DNA sequence: TGTGCCAGCAGCTCCTGGACAGGGGACGAGACCCAGTACTTC. The full variable domain, its missing parts supplied by reference TRBV7-9 and TRBJ2-5, is DTGVSQNPRHKITKRGQNVTFRCDPISEHNRLYWYRQTLGQGPEFLTYFQNEAQLEKSRLLSDRFSAERPKGSFSTLEIQRTEQGDSAMYLCASSSWTGDETQYFGPGTRLLVL.

The rearrangement links TRBV20-1 to TRBJ1-4, with D perhaps TRBD1 (6 bases). The CDR3 length is 14 residues. The ends were cut back, 0 bases at V and 4 bases at J, with 9 bases in the middle. Germline V gene lookup returns CDR1 DFQATT and CDR2 SNEGSKA (reference sequence). DNA for the CDR3: TGCAGTGCTAGAGATCGACAGGTTAATGAAAAACTGTTTTTT. This codes for CSARDRQVNEKLFF.

This clonotype was picked up many times. The chain has TRBV19 and TRBJ1-4; tentatively, D is TRBD1 (5 bases). Trimming left V 4 bases short and J 7 bases short, with 16 bases between. Germline CDR1 is LNHDA and CDR2 is SQIVND (reference sequence). The CDR3 loop spans 15 amino acids. Written as DNA, the CDR3 is TGTGCCAGTAGTACATCCGGGACCGAAGGTGAAAAACTGTTTTTT. This sequence encodes CASSTSGTEGEKLFF.

To note about this clonotype: Given the absence of the conserved phenylalanine or tryptophan at the CDR3 end, a read error is likely. In DNA, the CDR3 is TGCGCCAGCTTCGATGGTGGAGGGAGGGGCACTGAAGCTTTCCTT. The encoded protein is CASFDGGGRGTEAFL. The chain is built from TRBV5-1 and TRBJ1-1; the D gene is possibly TRBD1 (5 bases). The CDR3 sequence is 15 residues long. Germline V gene lookup returns CDR1 SGHRS and CDR2 YFSETQ. V gave up 7 bases and J gave up 4 bases, with 20 bases separating them.

This clonotype was detected ten times or more. The V call is TRBV2, the J call TRBJ1-6; 7 nucleotides agree with TRBD1. This CDR3 region has 17 residues. V lost 3 bases and J lost 9; bases outside the gene matches: 14. Germline V gene data show CDR1 as SNHLY and CDR2 as FYNNEI. CDR3 residues: CASSDRQGFAESSPLHF. CDR3 coding DNA: TGTGCCAGCAGTGACCGACAGGGCTTCGCCGAGAGTTCACCCCTCCACTTT. The full variable domain, in which reference TRBV2 and TRBJ1-6 provide the parts outside the CDR3, is EPEVTQTPSHQVTQMGQEVILRCVPISNHLYFYWYRQILGQKVEFLVSFYNNEISEKSEIFDDQFSVERPDGSNFTLKIRSTKLEDSAMYFCASSDRQGFAESSPLHFGNGTRLTVT.

This clonotype appeared many times. The chain carries TRBV19 and TRBJ1-2; 7 nucleotides align to TRBD1. The CDR3 runs 14 residues. Trimming removed 5 bases from V and 2 bases from J; junction bases left unmatched: 5. CDR1 is LNHDA and CDR2 is SQIVND in the germline V gene (reference sequence). The CDR3, as DNA: TGTGCCAGTAGTCCCCTACAGGGGAACTATGGCTACACCTTC. Translation: CASSPLQGNYGYTF. Together with reference TRBV19 and TRBJ1-2, the CDR3 gives the full variable domain: DGGITQSPKYLFRKEGQNVTLSCEQNLNHDAMYWYRQDPGQGLRLIYYSQIVNDFQKGDIAEGYSVSREKKESFPLTVTSAQKNPTAFYLCASSPLQGNYGYTFGSGTRLTVV.

This chain uses TRBV7-7 with TRBJ2-2, with D possibly matching TRBD1 (6 bases). Germline assignment: CDR1 SSHAT and CDR2 FNYEAQ (reference sequence). CDR3 length equals 14 residues. DNA of the CDR3: TGTGCTAGAGAGTCCTCAGGGGCATCCGGGGAGCTGTTTTTT. As protein: CARESSGASGELFF.

For the CDR3, the DNA is TGCAGTGCCGCCGAGGTCCCCCTAGCGGGAACCTACGAGCAGTACTTC. It translates to CSAAEVPLAGTYEQYF. This chain links TRBV20-1 with TRBJ2-7; 9 bases match TRBD2. The CDR3 has 16 residues. Per germline, CDR1 DFQATT and CDR2 SNEGSKA (reference sequence). V lost 6 bases, J lost 2 bases, and 14 bases stayed unmatched.

There are a few counts of this clonotype. The gene calls are TRBV4-1 and TRBJ1-2, with 8 nucleotides matching TRBD1. CDR1 is MGHRA and CDR2 is YSYEKL in the germline V gene. V trimming: 4 bases; J trimming: 6 bases; junction bases outside the gene matches: 7. There are 14 residues in the CDR3. DNA of the CDR3: TGCGCCAGCAGCCGACCCGGACAGGGACATGGCTACACCTTC. Protein product: CASSRPGQGHGYTF.

This clonotype was picked up a small number of times. The chain employs TRBV20-1 and TRBJ1-1; D unclear. Germline CDR1 DFQATT, CDR2 SNEGSKA (reference sequence). The CDR3 runs 12 residues. With 3 bases removed from V and 1 base from J, the gap between germline ends came to 6 bases. The CDR3 spells CSASVTNTEAFF. The DNA of the CDR3 is TGCAGTGCTAGTGTGACGAACACTGAAGCTTTCTTT.

This clonotype was recorded only once. A much larger clone is a single base away; this may be a read error. V gene TRBV10-3 combines with J gene TRBJ1-1; a weak D match, TRBD1 (5 bases). The CDR3 sequence is 14 residues long. The ends were cut back, 5 bases at V and 5 bases at J, with 15 bases in the middle. Germline V gives CDR1 ENHRY, CDR2 SYGVKD. The DNA for the CDR3 is TGTGCCATCAGTTGGGACCGCTGGAAGACTGAAGCTTTCTTT. Its translation is CAISWDRWKTEAFF.

Of note for this clonotype: An end of the junction differs from the germline gene, which may be a read error. The V call is TRBV29-1, the J call TRBJ2-2, with 8 bases matching TRBD1. Germline V gene lookup returns CDR1 SQVTM and CDR2 ANQGSEA. The CDR3 is 16 amino acids. Here the CDR3 reads CSVEDAGGNPSGELLF. CDR3 in DNA: TGCAGCGTTGAAGATGCAGGGGGCAATCCTTCCGGGGAGCTGCTTTTT.

This clonotype was detected once. This sequence joins TRBV9 and TRBJ2-6, with D possibly being TRBD2 (6 bases). Per the germline V gene, CDR1 is SGDLS and CDR2 is YYNGEE. Trimming removed 4 bases at V and 5 bases at J, with 13 bases between. This CDR3 is built from 15 residues. The CDR3 coding sequence is TGTGCCAGCAGCACCCCTGGCGGGAGGGCCAACGTCCTGACTTTC. Amino acid sequence: CASSTPGGRANVLTF.